The clone carrying this T cell receptor (beta chain) occurred many times. The antigen remains undetermined. This specimen comes from a study of T cells in Graves' hyperthyroidism and ophthalmopathy. Study at large: Once the initial diagnosis was made, peripheral blood was obtained before any treatment.

RNA transcripts yielded amplified TCR beta CDR3 regions. The TCR CDR3 first-round RT-PCR relied on the HTBI primer set. TCRdb itself ran the multiplex PCR reads through MiXCR, one entry per CDR3 protein. The table has about 600,000 distinct CDR3 sequences, approximately 15% seen once; the top ten hold less than 9%. Study-wide findings and caveats: By a 13 V-J model, ophthalmopathy was set apart from stable hyperthyroidism.

After removal of 5 bases from V and 0 bases from J, the junction contained 11 bases not matched to a gene. The germline gives CDR1 DFQATT, CDR2 SNEGSKA (reference sequence). CDR3 length: 16 residues. Under 3 months was the duration of disease in ophthalmopathy patients, who also had a Clinical Activity Score of at least 3 and a NOSPECS grade of at least 4. The chain has TRBV20-1 and TRBJ2-3, with 7 positions matching TRBD2. The source of this sequence is a woman under 30 with Graves' ophthalmopathy. Sequencing was performed on blood. This CDR3 is CSAPESFSGSTDTQYF. The CDR3, as DNA: TGCAGTGCTCCAGAATCGTTTAGCGGGAGCACAGATACGCAGTATTTT.